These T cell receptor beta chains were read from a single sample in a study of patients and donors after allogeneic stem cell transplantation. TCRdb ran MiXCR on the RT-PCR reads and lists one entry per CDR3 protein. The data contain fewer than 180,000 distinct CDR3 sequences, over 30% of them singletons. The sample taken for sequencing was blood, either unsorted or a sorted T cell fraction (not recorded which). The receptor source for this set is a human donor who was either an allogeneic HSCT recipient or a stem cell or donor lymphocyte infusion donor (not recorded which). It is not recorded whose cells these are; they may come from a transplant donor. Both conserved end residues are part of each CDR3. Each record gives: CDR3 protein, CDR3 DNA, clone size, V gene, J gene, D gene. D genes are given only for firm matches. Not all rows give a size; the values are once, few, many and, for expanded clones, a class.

CDR3: CASSHRGTIEELLFF
DNA: TGTGCCAGCAGCCATAGGGGGACTATCGAAGAACTGCTGTTTTTT
size: .
V: TRBV28
J: TRBJ1-4
D: .

CDR3: CASRPTRLDTEAFF
DNA: TGTGCCAGCAGGCCTACAAGACTTGACACTGAAGCTTTCTTT
size: few
V: TRBV27
J: TRBJ1-1
D: .

CDR3: CASSPGLAGGPDTQYF
DNA: TGCGCCAGCAGCCCGGGACTAGCGGGGGGCCCAGATACGCAGTATTTT
size: few
V: TRBV5-1
J: TRBJ2-3
D: TRBD2

CDR3: CASSPHGGMNTEAFF
DNA: TGTGCCAGCAGCCCCCATGGGGGAATGAACACTGAAGCTTTCTTT
size: few
V: TRBV7-8
J: TRBJ1-1
D: .

CDR3: CASSLGQPQLTGELFF
DNA: TGTGCCAGCAGTTTGGGACAGCCACAACTCACCGGGGAGCTGTTTTTT
size: .
V: TRBV28
J: TRBJ2-2
D: TRBD1

CDR3: CSVEESETQYF
DNA: TGCAGCGTTGAAGAGTCAGAGACCCAGTACTTC
size: .
V: TRBV29-1
J: TRBJ2-5
D: .

CDR3: CASSYSTVISGNTIYF
DNA: TGTGCCAGCAGTTACTCGACCGTAATCTCTGGAAACACCATATATTTT
size: .
V: TRBV6-5
J: TRBJ1-3
D: .

CDR3: CASSRTNSGNTIYF
DNA: TGTGCCAGCAGCCGGACAAACTCTGGAAACACCATATATTTT
size: once
V: TRBV11-1
J: TRBJ1-3
D: .

CDR3: CASSPQQTGLNTEAFF
DNA: TGTGCCAGCAGCCCCCAACAAACAGGGTTGAACACTGAAGCTTTCTTT
size: .
V: TRBV5-5
J: TRBJ1-1
D: .

CDR3: CSADPYFGTVIYEQYF
DNA: TGCAGTGCCGACCCCTACTTCGGGACGGTCATATACGAGCAGTACTTC
size: few
V: TRBV20-1
J: TRBJ2-7
D: .

CDR3: CASHDSRNTEAFF
DNA: TGTGCCAGCCACGACAGCAGGAACACTGAAGCTTTCTTT
size: .
V: TRBV28
J: TRBJ1-1
D: .

CDR3: CASSLHGTSDSPLHF
DNA: TGTGCCAGCAGCTTACACGGGACATCGGATTCACCCCTCCACTTT
size: .
V: TRBV11-3
J: TRBJ1-6
D: .

CDR3: CASSSRLGQRQTQYF
DNA: TGTGCCAGCAGTTCCCGCCTGGGACAGAGGCAGACCCAGTACTTC
size: .
V: TRBV27
J: TRBJ2-5
D: TRBD1

CDR3: CASSQERGLAGILEETQYF
DNA: TGCGCCAGCAGCCAAGAGCGAGGACTAGCTGGGATCTTGGAAGAGACCCAGTACTTC
size: .
V: TRBV4-3
J: TRBJ2-5
D: TRBD2

CDR3: CSAGRGTEGTEAFF
DNA: TGCAGTGCAGGCCGGGGGACGGAAGGCACTGAAGCTTTCTTT
size: few
V: TRBV20-1
J: TRBJ1-1
D: .

CDR3: CASRGAGQGAYGYTF
DNA: TGTGCCAGCAGAGGGGCGGGGCAGGGGGCTTATGGCTACACCTTC
size: once
V: TRBV12-3/TRBV12-4
J: TRBJ1-2
D: TRBD1

CDR3: CASSLAPSTEAFF
DNA: TGCGCCAGCAGCTTGGCCCCGAGCACTGAAGCTTTCTTT
size: .
V: TRBV5-1
J: TRBJ1-1
D: .

CDR3: CASSPRDGTDTQYF
DNA: TGTGCCAGCAGCCCCCGGGACGGAACAGATACGCAGTATTTT
size: .
V: TRBV13
J: TRBJ2-3
D: .

CDR3: CASSYLRTGDGYTF
DNA: TGTGCCAGCAGTTACCTCCGGACAGGGGACGGCTACACCTTC
size: .
V: TRBV6-2/TRBV6-3
J: TRBJ1-2
D: TRBD1

CDR3: CASSGIQGVSNQPQHF
DNA: TGTGCCAGCAGCGGGATACAGGGAGTGAGCAATCAGCCCCAGCATTTT
size: .
V: TRBV5-5
J: TRBJ1-5
D: .

CDR3: CASSLSRDSPTPYTEAFF
DNA: TGTGCCAGCAGCCTAAGCCGGGATTCACCCACTCCTTACACTGAAGCTTTCTTT
size: .
V: TRBV7-8
J: TRBJ1-1
D: .

CDR3: CASITSEDTQYF
DNA: TGTGCCAGCATTACTAGCGAAGATACGCAGTATTTT
size: .
V: TRBV6-1
J: TRBJ2-3
D: TRBD2

CDR3: CASSRSGTTNYEQYF
DNA: TGTGCCAGCAGCCGATCCGGGACTACAAATTACGAGCAGTACTTC
size: .
V: TRBV3-1
J: TRBJ2-7
D: TRBD2

CDR3: CASSLGVAGDTNYGYTF
DNA: TGTGCCAGCAGCTTAGGTGTGGCAGGGGATACCAACTATGGCTACACCTTC
size: .
V: TRBV7-3
J: TRBJ1-2
D: .

CDR3: CASSLPGQGFNEKLFF
DNA: TGTGCCAGCAGCCTCCCGGGACAAGGGTTTAATGAAAAACTGTTTTTT
size: few
V: TRBV9
J: TRBJ1-4
D: .

CDR3: CASSRQTTINEKLFF
DNA: TGTGCCAGCAGCCGGCAAACAACGATTAATGAAAAACTGTTTTTT
size: .
V: TRBV3-1
J: TRBJ1-4
D: .

CDR3: CASSFSQGNPEAFF
DNA: TGTGCCAGCAGCTTCTCACAGGGAAATCCTGAAGCTTTCTTT
size: few
V: TRBV7-3
J: TRBJ1-1
D: .

CDR3: CASSSRTGYSPLHF
DNA: TGTGCCAGCAGTTCCCGGACAGGGTATTCACCCCTCCACTTT
size: few
V: TRBV27
J: TRBJ1-6
D: TRBD1

CDR3: CASSFHRQGDNSPLHF
DNA: TGTGCCAGCAGTTTCCATCGACAGGGCGATAATTCACCCCTCCACTTT
size: .
V: TRBV28
J: TRBJ1-6
D: TRBD1

CDR3: CASSVGGQETQYF
DNA: TGTGCCAGCAGCGTAGGCGGTCAAGAGACCCAGTACTTC
size: once
V: TRBV9
J: TRBJ2-5
D: .

CDR3: CATSDTSRGNPGELFF
DNA: TGTGCCACCAGTGACACTTCTAGGGGAAACCCCGGGGAGCTGTTTTTT
size: .
V: TRBV24-1
J: TRBJ2-2
D: .

CDR3: CSVYNPGGNQPQHF
DNA: TGCAGCGTATACAACCCAGGAGGGAATCAGCCCCAGCATTTT
size: .
V: TRBV29-1
J: TRBJ1-5
D: .

CDR3: CASSPRAGTGSNQPQHF
DNA: TGTGCCAGCTCACCAAGGGCCGGGACAGGGTCGAATCAGCCCCAGCATTTT
size: few
V: TRBV18
J: TRBJ1-5
D: TRBD1

CDR3: CATSRERIREAQHF
DNA: TGTGCCACCAGCAGAGAACGTATCCGGGAAGCCCAGCATTTT
size: .
V: TRBV15
J: TRBJ1-5
D: .

CDR3: CASSVDFRETQYF
DNA: TGTGCCAGCAGTGTGGACTTCCGGGAGACCCAGTACTTC
size: .
V: TRBV28
J: TRBJ2-5
D: .

CDR3: CASSQVGGGTQYF
DNA: TGTGCCAGCAGCCAAGTAGGGGGGGGTACGCAGTATTTT
size: .
V: TRBV3-1
J: TRBJ2-3
D: .

CDR3: CASRTDVYEQYF
DNA: TGTGCCAGCAGAACAGATGTATACGAGCAGTACTTC
size: .
V: TRBV6-6
J: TRBJ2-7
D: .

CDR3: CASSYSMAGEGEKLFF
DNA: TGTGCCAGCAGTTACTCGATGGCAGGGGAAGGAGAAAAACTGTTTTTT
size: few
V: TRBV6-2/TRBV6-3
J: TRBJ1-4
D: .

CDR3: CASSPRPELYGYTF
DNA: TGTGCCAGCAGTCCGAGGCCGGAACTCTATGGCTACACCTTC
size: .
V: TRBV6-5
J: TRBJ1-2
D: .

CDR3: CASRKWEQRGQWGDTQYF
DNA: TGTGCCAGCCGGAAGTGGGAACAGCGGGGCCAATGGGGAGATACGCAGTATTTT
size: few
V: TRBV27
J: TRBJ2-3
D: TRBD2

CDR3: CASSPVRGLQPQHF
DNA: TGTGCCAGCTCCCCCGTCCGGGGGCTCCAGCCCCAGCATTTT
size: .
V: TRBV5-5
J: TRBJ1-5
D: .

CDR3: CASSYSGNEAFF
DNA: TGTGCCAGCAGTTACTCGGGGAATGAAGCTTTCTTT
size: .
V: TRBV6-5
J: TRBJ1-1
D: .

CDR3: CASSLGQVNGELFF
DNA: TGTGCCAGCAGTTTGGGGCAGGTGAACGGGGAGCTGTTTTTT
size: .
V: TRBV27
J: TRBJ2-2
D: .

CDR3: CASSYRDTDAYEQYF
DNA: TGCGCCAGCAGCTACCGGGACACGGACGCCTACGAGCAGTACTTC
size: .
V: TRBV4-3
J: TRBJ2-7
D: .

CDR3: CAAGGDSNQPQHF
DNA: TGTGCCGCCGGGGGGGATAGCAATCAGCCCCAGCATTTT
size: few
V: TRBV24-1
J: TRBJ1-5
D: .

CDR3: CASSVGPGARYGYTF
DNA: TGTGCCAGCAGCGTAGGTCCGGGGGCGCGGTATGGCTACACCTTC
size: .
V: TRBV9
J: TRBJ1-2
D: .